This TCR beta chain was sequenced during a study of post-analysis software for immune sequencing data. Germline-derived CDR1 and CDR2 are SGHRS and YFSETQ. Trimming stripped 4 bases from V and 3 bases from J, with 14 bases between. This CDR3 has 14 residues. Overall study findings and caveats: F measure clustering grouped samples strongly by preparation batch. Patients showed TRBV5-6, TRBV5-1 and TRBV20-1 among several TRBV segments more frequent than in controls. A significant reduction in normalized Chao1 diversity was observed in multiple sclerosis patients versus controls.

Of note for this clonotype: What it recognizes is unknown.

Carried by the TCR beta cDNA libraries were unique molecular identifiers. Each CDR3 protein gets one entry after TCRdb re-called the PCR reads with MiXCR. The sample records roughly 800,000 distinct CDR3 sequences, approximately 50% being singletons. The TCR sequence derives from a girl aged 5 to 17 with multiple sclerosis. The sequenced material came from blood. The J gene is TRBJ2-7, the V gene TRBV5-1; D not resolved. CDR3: CASSTHGLGYEQYF. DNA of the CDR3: TGCGCCAGCAGCACGCATGGGTTGGGCTACGAGCAGTACTTC.